This record covers a single T cell receptor (beta chain). This entry belongs to a study of blood T cell repertoires in COVID-19. About the research overall: PBMCs, B-cell-depleted T cells, or T cells provided the cDNA or gDNA that made up the material.

The data were produced by immunoSEQ multiplex PCR, yet TCRdb's version contains in-frame clones alone and is incomplete. Found here are roughly 290,000 clones, around 88% of them singletons; the top ten hold roughly 6.2%. CDR3 length: 14 residues. V was trimmed by 4 bases and J by 1 base, leaving 10 bases between them. Germline CDR1 and CDR2: SGHAT and FQDESV (reference sequence). Adults between roughly 18 and 89 years of age took part from approximately 24 US areas. Cohort assignment relied on participant-reported clinical history. Specimen: PBMCs or T cells enriched from blood (not recorded which). The chain has TRBV11-1 and TRBJ2-5; D is unclear. This clonotype was obtained from a woman in her thirties or forties who had recovered from COVID-19. DNA for the CDR3: TGTGCCAGCAGCTACACGCCGGGCCAAGAGACCCAGTACTTC. Its protein product is CASSYTPGQETQYF.